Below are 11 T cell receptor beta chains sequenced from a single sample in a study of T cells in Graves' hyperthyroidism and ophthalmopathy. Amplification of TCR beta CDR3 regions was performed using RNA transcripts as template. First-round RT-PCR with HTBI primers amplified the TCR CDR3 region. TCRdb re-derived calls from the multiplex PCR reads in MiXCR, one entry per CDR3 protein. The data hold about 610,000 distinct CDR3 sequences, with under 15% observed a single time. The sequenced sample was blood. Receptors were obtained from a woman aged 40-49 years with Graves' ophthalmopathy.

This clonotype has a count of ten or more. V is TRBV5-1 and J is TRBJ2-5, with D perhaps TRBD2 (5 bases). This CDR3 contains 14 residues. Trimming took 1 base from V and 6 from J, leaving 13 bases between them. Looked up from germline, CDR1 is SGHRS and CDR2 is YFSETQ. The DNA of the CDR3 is TGCGCCAGCAGCTTGACGCGGACCGGGAAGACCCAGTACTTC. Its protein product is CASSLTRTGKTQYF.

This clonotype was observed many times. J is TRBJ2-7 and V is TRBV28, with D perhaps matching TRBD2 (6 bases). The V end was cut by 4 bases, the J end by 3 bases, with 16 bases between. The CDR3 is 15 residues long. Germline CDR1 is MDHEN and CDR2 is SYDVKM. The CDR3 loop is CASSSSSGTYYEQYF. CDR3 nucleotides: TGTGCCAGCAGTTCATCATCCGGGACTTACTACGAGCAGTACTTC.

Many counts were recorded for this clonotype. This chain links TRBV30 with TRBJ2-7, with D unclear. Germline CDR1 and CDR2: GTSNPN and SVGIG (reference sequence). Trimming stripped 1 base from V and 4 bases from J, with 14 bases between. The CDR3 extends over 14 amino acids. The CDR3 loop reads CAWSASYRRYEQYF. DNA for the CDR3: TGTGCCTGGAGTGCGAGCTACCGCAGGTACGAGCAGTACTTC.

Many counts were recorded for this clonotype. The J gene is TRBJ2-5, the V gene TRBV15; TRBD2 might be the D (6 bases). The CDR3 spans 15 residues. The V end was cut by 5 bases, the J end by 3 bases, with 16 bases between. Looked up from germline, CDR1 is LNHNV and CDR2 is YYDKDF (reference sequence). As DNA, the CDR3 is TGTGCCACCAGCCCCGGCTCCGGGGGAGAAGAGACCCAGTACTTC. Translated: CATSPGSGGEETQYF.

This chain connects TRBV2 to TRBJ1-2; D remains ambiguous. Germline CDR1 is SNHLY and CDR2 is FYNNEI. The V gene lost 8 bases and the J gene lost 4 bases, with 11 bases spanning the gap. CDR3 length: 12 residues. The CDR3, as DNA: TGTGCCAGCGGTTCCGATCTCTATGGCTACACCTTC. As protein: CASGSDLYGYTF.

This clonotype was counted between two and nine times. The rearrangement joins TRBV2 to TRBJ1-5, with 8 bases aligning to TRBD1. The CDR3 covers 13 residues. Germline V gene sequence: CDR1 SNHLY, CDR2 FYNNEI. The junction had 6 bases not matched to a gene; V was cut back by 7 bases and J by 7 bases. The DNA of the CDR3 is TGTGCCAGCAAGCCACAGGGGGGACAGCCCCAGCATTTT. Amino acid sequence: CASKPQGGQPQHF.

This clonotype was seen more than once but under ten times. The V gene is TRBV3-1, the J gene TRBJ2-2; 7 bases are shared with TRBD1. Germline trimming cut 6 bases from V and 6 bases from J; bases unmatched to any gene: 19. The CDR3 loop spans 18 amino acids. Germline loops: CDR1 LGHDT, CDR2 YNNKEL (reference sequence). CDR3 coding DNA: TGTGCCAGCAGACTCGATGTCCGGGACAGAGTAACATCCGGGGAGCTGTTTTTT. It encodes CASRLDVRDRVTSGELFF.

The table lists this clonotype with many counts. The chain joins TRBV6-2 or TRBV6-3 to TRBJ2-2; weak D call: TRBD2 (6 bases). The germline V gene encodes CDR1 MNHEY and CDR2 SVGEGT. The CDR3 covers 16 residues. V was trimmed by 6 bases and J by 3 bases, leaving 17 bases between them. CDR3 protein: CASRATSTLDTGELFF. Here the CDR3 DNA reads TGTGCCAGCAGAGCTACTAGCACTCTCGACACCGGGGAGCTGTTTTTT.

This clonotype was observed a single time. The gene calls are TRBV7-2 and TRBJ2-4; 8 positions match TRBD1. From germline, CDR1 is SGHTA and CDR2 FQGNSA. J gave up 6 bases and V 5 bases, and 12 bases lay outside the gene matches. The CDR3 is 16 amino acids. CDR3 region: CASSPRTGWEGNIQYF. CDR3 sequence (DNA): TGTGCCAGCAGCCCCAGGACAGGGTGGGAAGGAAACATTCAGTACTTC.

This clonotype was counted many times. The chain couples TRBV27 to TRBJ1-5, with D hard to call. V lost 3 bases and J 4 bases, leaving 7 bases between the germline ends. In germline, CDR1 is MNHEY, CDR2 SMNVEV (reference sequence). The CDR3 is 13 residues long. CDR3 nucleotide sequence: TGTGCCAGCAGTTTCCTGGCAAATCAGCCCCAGCATTTT. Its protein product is CASSFLANQPQHF.

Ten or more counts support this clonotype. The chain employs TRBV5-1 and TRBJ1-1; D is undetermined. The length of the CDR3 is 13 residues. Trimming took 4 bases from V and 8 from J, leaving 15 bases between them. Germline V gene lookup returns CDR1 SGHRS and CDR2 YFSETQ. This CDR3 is CASSPQPHLEAFF. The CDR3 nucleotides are TGCGCCAGCAGCCCTCAACCCCACTTGGAAGCTTTCTTT.